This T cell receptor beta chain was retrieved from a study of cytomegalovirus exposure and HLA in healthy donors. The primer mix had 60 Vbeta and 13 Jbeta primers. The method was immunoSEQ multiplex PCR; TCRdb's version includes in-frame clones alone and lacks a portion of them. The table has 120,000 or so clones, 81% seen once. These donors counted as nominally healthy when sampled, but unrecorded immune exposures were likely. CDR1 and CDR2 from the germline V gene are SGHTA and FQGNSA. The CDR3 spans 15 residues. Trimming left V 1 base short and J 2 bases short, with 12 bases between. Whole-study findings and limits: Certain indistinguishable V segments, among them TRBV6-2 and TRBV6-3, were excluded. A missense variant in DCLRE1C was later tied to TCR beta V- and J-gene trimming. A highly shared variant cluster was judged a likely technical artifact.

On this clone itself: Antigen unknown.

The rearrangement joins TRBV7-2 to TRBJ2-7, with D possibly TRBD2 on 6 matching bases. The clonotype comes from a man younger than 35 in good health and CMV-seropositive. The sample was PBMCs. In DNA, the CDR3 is TGTGCCAGCAGCTTAGAACGGGAGTGGGCCTACGAGCAGTACTTC. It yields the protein CASSLEREWAYEQYF.